This T cell receptor (beta chain) originates from a study of blood T cell repertoires in COVID-19. Across the whole study: Collection of acute and convalescent COVID-19 samples took place in the United States, Italy and Spain.

Germline-derived CDR1 and CDR2 are SEHNR and FQNEAQ (reference sequence). This CDR3 is 14 amino acids long. V lost 3 bases to trimming and J lost 2 bases, with 11 bases between them. This table comes from immunoSEQ multiplex PCR, and its TCRdb copy is limited to in-frame clones, with some not included. The table has hundreds of thousands of clones, 85% to 90% seen once. The genes are TRBV7-9 and TRBJ2-7, with D perhaps TRBD2 (6 bases). The sample comprised peripheral blood. The TCR sequence derives from an older woman with COVID-19, enrolled during active disease. CDR3 sequence reads: CASSFAGITYEQYF. The CDR3 nucleotides read TGTGCCAGCAGCTTTGCGGGGATTACCTACGAGCAGTACTTC.